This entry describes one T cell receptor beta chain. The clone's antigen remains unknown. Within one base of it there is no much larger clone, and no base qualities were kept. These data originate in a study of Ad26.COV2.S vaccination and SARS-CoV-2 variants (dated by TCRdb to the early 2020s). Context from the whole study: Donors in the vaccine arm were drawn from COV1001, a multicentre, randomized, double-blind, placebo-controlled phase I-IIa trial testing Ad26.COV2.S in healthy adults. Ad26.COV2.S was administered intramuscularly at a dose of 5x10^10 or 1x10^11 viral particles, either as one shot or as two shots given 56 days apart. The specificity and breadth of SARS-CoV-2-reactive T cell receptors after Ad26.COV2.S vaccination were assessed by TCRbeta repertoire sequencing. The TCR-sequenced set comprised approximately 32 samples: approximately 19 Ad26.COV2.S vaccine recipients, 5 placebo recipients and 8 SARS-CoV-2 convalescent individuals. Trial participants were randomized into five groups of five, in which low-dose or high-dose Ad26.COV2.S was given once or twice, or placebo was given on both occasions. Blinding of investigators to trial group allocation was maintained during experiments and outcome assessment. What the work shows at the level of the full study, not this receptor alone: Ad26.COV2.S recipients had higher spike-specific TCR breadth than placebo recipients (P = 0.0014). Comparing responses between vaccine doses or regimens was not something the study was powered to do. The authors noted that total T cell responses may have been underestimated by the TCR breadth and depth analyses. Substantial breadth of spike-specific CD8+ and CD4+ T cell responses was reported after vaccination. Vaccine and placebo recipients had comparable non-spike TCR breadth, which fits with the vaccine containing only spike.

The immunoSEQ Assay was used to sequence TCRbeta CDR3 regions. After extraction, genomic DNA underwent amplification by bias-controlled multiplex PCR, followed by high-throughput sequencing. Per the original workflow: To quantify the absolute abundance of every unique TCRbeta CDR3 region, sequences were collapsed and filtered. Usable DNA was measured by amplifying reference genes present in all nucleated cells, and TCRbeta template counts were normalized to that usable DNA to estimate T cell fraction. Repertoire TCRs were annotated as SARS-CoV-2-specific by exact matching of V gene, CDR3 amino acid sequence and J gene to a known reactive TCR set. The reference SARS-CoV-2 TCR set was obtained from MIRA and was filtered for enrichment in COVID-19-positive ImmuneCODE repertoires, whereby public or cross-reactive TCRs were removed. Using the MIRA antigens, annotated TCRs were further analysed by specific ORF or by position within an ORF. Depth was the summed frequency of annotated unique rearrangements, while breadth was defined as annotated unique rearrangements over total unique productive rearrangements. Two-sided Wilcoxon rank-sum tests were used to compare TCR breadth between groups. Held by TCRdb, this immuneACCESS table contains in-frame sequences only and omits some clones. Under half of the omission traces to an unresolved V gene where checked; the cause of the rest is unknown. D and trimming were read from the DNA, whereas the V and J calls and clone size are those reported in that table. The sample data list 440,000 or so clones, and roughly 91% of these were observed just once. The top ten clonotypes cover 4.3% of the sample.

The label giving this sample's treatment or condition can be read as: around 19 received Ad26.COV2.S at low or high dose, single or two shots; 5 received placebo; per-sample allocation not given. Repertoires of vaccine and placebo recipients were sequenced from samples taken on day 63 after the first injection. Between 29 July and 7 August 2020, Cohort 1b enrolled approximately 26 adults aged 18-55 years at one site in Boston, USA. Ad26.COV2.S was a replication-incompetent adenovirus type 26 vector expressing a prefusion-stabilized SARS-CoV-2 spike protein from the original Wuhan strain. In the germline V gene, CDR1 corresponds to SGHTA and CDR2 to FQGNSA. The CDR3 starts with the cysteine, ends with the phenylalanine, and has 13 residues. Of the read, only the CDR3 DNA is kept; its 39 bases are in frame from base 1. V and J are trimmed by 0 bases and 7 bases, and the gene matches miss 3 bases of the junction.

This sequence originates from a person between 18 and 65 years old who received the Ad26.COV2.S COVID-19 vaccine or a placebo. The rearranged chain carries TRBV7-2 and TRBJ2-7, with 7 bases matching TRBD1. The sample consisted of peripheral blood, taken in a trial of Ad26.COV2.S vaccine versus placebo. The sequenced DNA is TGTGCCAGCAGCTTAGCGAGGGGGCGGGAGCAGTACTTC. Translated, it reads CASSLARGREQYF.